These 26 T cell receptor beta chains were all obtained from the same sample, sequenced in a study of response to subunit inactivated influenza vaccine. TCRdb reanalysed the RT-PCR reads using MiXCR and keeps one entry per CDR3 protein. This sample carries roughly 650,000 distinct CDR3 sequences, about 15% of them seen once, and the ten largest clones take 7.6%. Sequences were derived from PBMCs from blood, sampled roughly 15 days before vaccination. Every receptor here comes from a man in his forties or fifties who received an inactivated influenza vaccine.

The chain employs TRBV29-1 and TRBJ2-7; 7 bases match TRBD1. V lost 3 bases and J lost 5; bases outside the gene matches: 1. CDR1 is SQVTM and CDR2 is ANQGSEA in the germline V gene. CDR3 length: 11 residues. CDR3 nucleotide sequence: TGCAGCGTTGACAGGGGGAACGAGCAGTACTTC. It translates to CSVDRGNEQYF.

This clonotype has just a few counts. This chain connects TRBV5-1 to TRBJ2-3; the match to TRBD2 covers 14 bases. Germline CDR1 reads SGHRS; CDR2 reads YFSETQ. The CDR3 loop spans 20 amino acids. The V gene end was trimmed by 3 bases and the J gene end by 2 bases; junction bases not matched to a gene: 14. In DNA, the CDR3 is TGCGCCAGCAGCTGGAGATCTGGACTAGCGGGAGGAGTAGTCACAGATACGCAGTATTTT. It encodes CASSWRSGLAGGVVTDTQYF.

The chain carries TRBV5-1 and TRBJ2-1, with TRBD2 matching 12 bases. The CDR3 runs to 18 residues. V lost 4 bases, J lost 8 bases, and 16 bases stayed unmatched. CDR1 and CDR2 from the germline V gene are SGHRS and YFSETQ. CDR3 in amino acids: CASSTRQGVLAGGYEQFF. CDR3 nucleotide sequence: TGCGCCAGCAGCACCAGACAGGGGGTACTAGCGGGAGGCTATGAGCAGTTCTTC.

This clonotype was counted between two and nine times. The V call is TRBV10-3, the J call TRBJ1-2; 9 bases align to TRBD1. Germline V gene data show CDR1 as ENHRY and CDR2 as SYGVKD. The CDR3 is 18 amino acids. The V and J ends lost 10 bases and 8 bases, in that order; junction bases with no gene match: 26. CDR3 coding DNA: TGTGCCACCCATTCTTCCTCCCTTCCGGGACAGGGCAAAGGAGGCTACACCTTC. It is translated as CATHSSSLPGQGKGGYTF.

The CDR3 DNA reads TGTGCCAGCAGTGGCCGGGACAGGCTCCAAGAGACCCAGTACTTC. Amino acids: CASSGRDRLQETQYF. The chain carries TRBV6-1 and TRBJ2-5; 8 bases align to TRBD1. Germline V gives CDR1 MNHNS, CDR2 SASEGT. Trimming removed 4 bases from V and 1 base from J; junction bases left unmatched: 5. The CDR3 runs 15 residues.

The V gene is TRBV12-3 or TRBV12-4, the J gene TRBJ2-3; 10 positions agree with TRBD2. The CDR3 loop spans 18 amino acids. V lost 0 bases and J lost 0; bases outside the gene matches: 6. CDR3 residues: CASSLASASGGSTDTQYF. CDR3 DNA sequence: TGTGCCAGCAGTTTAGCCTCGGCTAGCGGGGGCAGCACAGATACGCAGTATTTT.

CDR3 loop: CSSDKGEETQYF. CDR3 nucleotides: TGCAGTTCGGACAAGGGGGAAGAGACCCAGTACTTC. This sequence joins TRBV20-1 and TRBJ2-5; maybe TRBD1 (6 bases). Germline CDR1 and CDR2: DFQATT and SNEGSKA (reference sequence). This CDR3 region has 12 residues. V lost 8 bases to trimming and J lost 3 bases, with 13 bases between them.

A note on this clonotype: This may come from a read error, since a much larger clone is one base off. The chain employs TRBV11-2 and TRBJ2-3; D unresolved. CDR1 is SGHAT and CDR2 is FQNNGV in the germline V gene. CDR3 length equals 13 residues. With 0 bases removed from V and 2 bases from J, the gap between germline ends came to 3 bases. In DNA form, the CDR3 reads TGTGCCAGCAGCTTAGACCCCACAGATACGCAGTATTTT. Amino acid sequence: CASSLDPTDTQYF.

This chain joins TRBV12-3 or TRBV12-4 and TRBJ2-1; 9 nucleotides align to TRBD1. V lost 5 bases, J lost 5 bases, and 7 bases stayed unmatched. This CDR3 has 15 amino acids. Here the CDR3 reads CASSTGTGTHNEQFF. Written as DNA, the CDR3 is TGTGCCAGCAGTACCGGGACAGGGACCCACAATGAGCAGTTCTTC.

V usage is TRBV20-1 and J usage is TRBJ2-1; TRBD2 aligns across 13 bases. This CDR3 contains 18 residues. The V gene end was trimmed by 6 bases and the J gene end by 0 bases; junction bases not matched to a gene: 11. Germline assignment: CDR1 DFQATT and CDR2 SNEGSKA (reference sequence). In DNA, the CDR3 is TGCAGTGCACGCCCGGGACTAGCGGGACCTCGCTCCTACAATGAGCAGTTCTTC. Its protein product is CSARPGLAGPRSYNEQFF.

The rearrangement joins TRBV5-1 to TRBJ2-2, with D perhaps TRBD2 (6 bases). The germline V gene has CDR1 SGHRS and CDR2 YFSETQ. The CDR3 is made up of 16 amino acids. Trimming removed 4 bases at V and 3 bases at J, with 16 bases between. The CDR3 DNA reads TGCGCCAGCAGCCCCGGGACTCGTCGAGACACCGGGGAGCTGTTTTTT. This gives the protein CASSPGTRRDTGELFF.

The genes are TRBV20-1 and TRBJ2-3; 10 nucleotides agree with TRBD2. Germline loops: CDR1 DFQATT, CDR2 SNEGSKA (reference sequence). Trimming at V came to 4 bases and at J to 6 bases, leaving 13 bases not matched to a gene. The CDR3 loop spans 16 amino acids. CDR3 region: CSATGERGGRGDTQYF. CDR3 DNA: TGCAGTGCTACCGGAGAGCGGGGGGGCAGGGGGGATACGCAGTATTTT.

This clonotype has only a few counts. The genes are TRBV7-2 and TRBJ2-1; no firm D call. CDR1 is SGHTA, CDR2 FQGNSA, per germline. The CDR3 has 13 amino acids. Between the trimmed V and J ends, which lost 5 bases and 4 bases, there was a span of 9 bases. CDR3 DNA sequence: TGTGCCAGCAGCAGTATGGGGTACAATGAGCAGTTCTTC. Amino acids: CASSSMGYNEQFF.

A few counts support this clonotype. This chain links TRBV7-3 with TRBJ2-1; 7 bases are a match to TRBD2. In germline, CDR1 is SGHTA, CDR2 FQGTGA. V lost 5 bases and J lost 6; bases outside the gene matches: 7. This CDR3 is 14 amino acids long. The CDR3 region has the DNA TGTGCCAGCAGCCCATTGGGGGGGGGCAATGAGCAGTTCTTC. This codes for CASSPLGGGNEQFF.

In this sample, this clonotype turned up a few times. The rearrangement links TRBV11-2 to TRBJ2-1; 7 positions match TRBD2. This CDR3 has 16 residues. V trimming: 0 bases; J trimming: 9 bases; junction bases outside the gene matches: 11. Germline V gene lookup returns CDR1 SGHAT and CDR2 FQNNGV. The CDR3: CASSLEYRGTNIEQFF. CDR3 coding DNA: TGTGCCAGCAGCTTAGAATATAGAGGGACTAACATTGAGCAGTTCTTC.

This clonotype has only one observation. It may be a read error: a sequence one base away is much more abundant. The conserved closing phenylalanine or tryptophan is absent in this CDR3, likely reflecting a read error. The V and J genes are TRBV4-1 and TRBJ1-1; 7 bases line up with TRBD1. With V trimmed by 0 bases and J by 3 bases, 7 bases remained unmatched. Germline lookup yields CDR1 MGHRA and CDR2 YSYEKL. CDR3 size: 16 residues. CDR3 in DNA: TGCGCCAGCAGCCAAGATGAGGCAGGGGGATACACTGAAGCTTTCATT. Its translation is CASSQDEAGGYTEAFI.

This clonotype occurred a few times. This chain links TRBV7-2 with TRBJ2-1; 12 nucleotides line up with TRBD2. The CDR3 is made up of 15 amino acids. Per the germline V gene, CDR1 is SGHTA and CDR2 is FQGNSA. V lost 6 bases and J lost 5; bases outside the gene matches: 5. As DNA, the CDR3 is TGTGCCAGCAGACGCGGACTAGCGGGACACAATGAGCAGTTCTTC. This sequence encodes CASRRGLAGHNEQFF.

The chain combines TRBV10-3 with TRBJ2-6; tentatively, D is TRBD1 (6 bases). The CDR3 loop spans 16 amino acids. V was trimmed by 5 bases and J by 1 base, leaving 12 bases between them. Germline V gene sequence: CDR1 ENHRY, CDR2 SYGVKD. The CDR3 sequence is CAISSGTPSGANVLTF. CDR3 bases: TGTGCCATCAGTTCCGGGACACCGTCTGGGGCCAACGTCCTGACTTTC.

This clonotype was counted only a few times. The V call is TRBV6-1, the J call TRBJ2-3, with D hard to call. The length of the CDR3 is 12 residues. V lost 4 bases and J lost 7, with 9 bases in between. The germline CDR1 and CDR2 sequences are MNHNS and SASEGT. CDR3 loop: CASSVPWHTQYF. The CDR3 bases are TGTGCCAGCAGTGTACCGTGGCATACGCAGTATTTT.

The gene calls are TRBV5-1 and TRBJ2-7; D not resolved. This CDR3 is 15 amino acids long. V was trimmed by 2 bases and J by 0 bases, leaving 12 bases between them. Germline assignment: CDR1 SGHRS and CDR2 YFSETQ. This chain's CDR3 is CASSLNAVSSYEQYF. The CDR3 coding sequence is TGCGCCAGCAGCTTAAACGCGGTCAGCTCCTACGAGCAGTACTTC.

This clonotype has a handful of counts. The rearrangement joins TRBV5-1 to TRBJ1-4; D gene ambiguous. Germline V gives CDR1 SGHRS, CDR2 YFSETQ. V lost 5 bases to trimming and J lost 5 bases, with 13 bases between them. The CDR3 is 14 residues long. CDR3 nucleotide sequence: TGCGCCAGCAGGGTCCGGGGAGGCAATGAAAAACTGTTTTTT. Translated, it gives CASRVRGGNEKLFF.

CDR3: CAAETDPTDTQYF. Written as DNA, the CDR3 is TGTGCCGCCGAGACGGACCCGACAGATACGCAGTATTTT. The chain is built from TRBV10-3 and TRBJ2-3; D unclear. The CDR3 consists of 13 residues. Trimming cost V 11 bases and J 3 bases, with 15 bases left between them. Germline V gives CDR1 ENHRY, CDR2 SYGVKD.

The J gene is TRBJ1-1, the V gene TRBV19; D gene ambiguous. Trimming left V 2 bases short and J 4 bases short, with 5 bases between. CDR1 and CDR2 (germline): LNHDA, SQIVND (reference sequence). This CDR3 comprises 12 residues. CDR3 sequence (DNA): TGTGCCAGTAGTATACGGAGCACTGAAGCTTTCTTT. It codes for CASSIRSTEAFF.

This chain uses TRBV4-2 with TRBJ1-3; TRBD1 matches 11 bases. The CDR3 contains 16 residues. The trim removed 5 bases at V and 3 bases at J, leaving 6 bases unmatched. The germline V gene encodes CDR1 LGHNA and CDR2 YNFKEQ. The CDR3 is CASSSWTGGLGNTIYF. CDR3 bases: TGTGCCAGCAGCTCTTGGACAGGGGGCCTTGGAAACACCATATATTTT.

The chain couples TRBV7-8 to TRBJ1-5; 7 bases fit TRBD1. V lost 4 bases and J lost 6; bases outside the gene matches: 9. This CDR3 has 15 residues. Germline V gene sequence: CDR1 SGHVS, CDR2 FQNEAQ. The CDR3 sequence: CASSSTDRDGQPQHF. CDR3 DNA: TGTGCCAGCAGCTCCACCGACAGGGATGGTCAGCCCCAGCATTTT.

The chain uses TRBV6-1 and TRBJ1-5; D unresolved. This CDR3 is built from 14 residues. The germline V gene encodes CDR1 MNHNS and CDR2 SASEGT. V lost 2 bases and J 4 bases, leaving 9 bases between the germline ends. The CDR3 is CASSEYPLNQPQHF. In DNA form, the CDR3 reads TGTGCCAGCAGTGAATATCCCCTAAATCAGCCCCAGCATTTT.